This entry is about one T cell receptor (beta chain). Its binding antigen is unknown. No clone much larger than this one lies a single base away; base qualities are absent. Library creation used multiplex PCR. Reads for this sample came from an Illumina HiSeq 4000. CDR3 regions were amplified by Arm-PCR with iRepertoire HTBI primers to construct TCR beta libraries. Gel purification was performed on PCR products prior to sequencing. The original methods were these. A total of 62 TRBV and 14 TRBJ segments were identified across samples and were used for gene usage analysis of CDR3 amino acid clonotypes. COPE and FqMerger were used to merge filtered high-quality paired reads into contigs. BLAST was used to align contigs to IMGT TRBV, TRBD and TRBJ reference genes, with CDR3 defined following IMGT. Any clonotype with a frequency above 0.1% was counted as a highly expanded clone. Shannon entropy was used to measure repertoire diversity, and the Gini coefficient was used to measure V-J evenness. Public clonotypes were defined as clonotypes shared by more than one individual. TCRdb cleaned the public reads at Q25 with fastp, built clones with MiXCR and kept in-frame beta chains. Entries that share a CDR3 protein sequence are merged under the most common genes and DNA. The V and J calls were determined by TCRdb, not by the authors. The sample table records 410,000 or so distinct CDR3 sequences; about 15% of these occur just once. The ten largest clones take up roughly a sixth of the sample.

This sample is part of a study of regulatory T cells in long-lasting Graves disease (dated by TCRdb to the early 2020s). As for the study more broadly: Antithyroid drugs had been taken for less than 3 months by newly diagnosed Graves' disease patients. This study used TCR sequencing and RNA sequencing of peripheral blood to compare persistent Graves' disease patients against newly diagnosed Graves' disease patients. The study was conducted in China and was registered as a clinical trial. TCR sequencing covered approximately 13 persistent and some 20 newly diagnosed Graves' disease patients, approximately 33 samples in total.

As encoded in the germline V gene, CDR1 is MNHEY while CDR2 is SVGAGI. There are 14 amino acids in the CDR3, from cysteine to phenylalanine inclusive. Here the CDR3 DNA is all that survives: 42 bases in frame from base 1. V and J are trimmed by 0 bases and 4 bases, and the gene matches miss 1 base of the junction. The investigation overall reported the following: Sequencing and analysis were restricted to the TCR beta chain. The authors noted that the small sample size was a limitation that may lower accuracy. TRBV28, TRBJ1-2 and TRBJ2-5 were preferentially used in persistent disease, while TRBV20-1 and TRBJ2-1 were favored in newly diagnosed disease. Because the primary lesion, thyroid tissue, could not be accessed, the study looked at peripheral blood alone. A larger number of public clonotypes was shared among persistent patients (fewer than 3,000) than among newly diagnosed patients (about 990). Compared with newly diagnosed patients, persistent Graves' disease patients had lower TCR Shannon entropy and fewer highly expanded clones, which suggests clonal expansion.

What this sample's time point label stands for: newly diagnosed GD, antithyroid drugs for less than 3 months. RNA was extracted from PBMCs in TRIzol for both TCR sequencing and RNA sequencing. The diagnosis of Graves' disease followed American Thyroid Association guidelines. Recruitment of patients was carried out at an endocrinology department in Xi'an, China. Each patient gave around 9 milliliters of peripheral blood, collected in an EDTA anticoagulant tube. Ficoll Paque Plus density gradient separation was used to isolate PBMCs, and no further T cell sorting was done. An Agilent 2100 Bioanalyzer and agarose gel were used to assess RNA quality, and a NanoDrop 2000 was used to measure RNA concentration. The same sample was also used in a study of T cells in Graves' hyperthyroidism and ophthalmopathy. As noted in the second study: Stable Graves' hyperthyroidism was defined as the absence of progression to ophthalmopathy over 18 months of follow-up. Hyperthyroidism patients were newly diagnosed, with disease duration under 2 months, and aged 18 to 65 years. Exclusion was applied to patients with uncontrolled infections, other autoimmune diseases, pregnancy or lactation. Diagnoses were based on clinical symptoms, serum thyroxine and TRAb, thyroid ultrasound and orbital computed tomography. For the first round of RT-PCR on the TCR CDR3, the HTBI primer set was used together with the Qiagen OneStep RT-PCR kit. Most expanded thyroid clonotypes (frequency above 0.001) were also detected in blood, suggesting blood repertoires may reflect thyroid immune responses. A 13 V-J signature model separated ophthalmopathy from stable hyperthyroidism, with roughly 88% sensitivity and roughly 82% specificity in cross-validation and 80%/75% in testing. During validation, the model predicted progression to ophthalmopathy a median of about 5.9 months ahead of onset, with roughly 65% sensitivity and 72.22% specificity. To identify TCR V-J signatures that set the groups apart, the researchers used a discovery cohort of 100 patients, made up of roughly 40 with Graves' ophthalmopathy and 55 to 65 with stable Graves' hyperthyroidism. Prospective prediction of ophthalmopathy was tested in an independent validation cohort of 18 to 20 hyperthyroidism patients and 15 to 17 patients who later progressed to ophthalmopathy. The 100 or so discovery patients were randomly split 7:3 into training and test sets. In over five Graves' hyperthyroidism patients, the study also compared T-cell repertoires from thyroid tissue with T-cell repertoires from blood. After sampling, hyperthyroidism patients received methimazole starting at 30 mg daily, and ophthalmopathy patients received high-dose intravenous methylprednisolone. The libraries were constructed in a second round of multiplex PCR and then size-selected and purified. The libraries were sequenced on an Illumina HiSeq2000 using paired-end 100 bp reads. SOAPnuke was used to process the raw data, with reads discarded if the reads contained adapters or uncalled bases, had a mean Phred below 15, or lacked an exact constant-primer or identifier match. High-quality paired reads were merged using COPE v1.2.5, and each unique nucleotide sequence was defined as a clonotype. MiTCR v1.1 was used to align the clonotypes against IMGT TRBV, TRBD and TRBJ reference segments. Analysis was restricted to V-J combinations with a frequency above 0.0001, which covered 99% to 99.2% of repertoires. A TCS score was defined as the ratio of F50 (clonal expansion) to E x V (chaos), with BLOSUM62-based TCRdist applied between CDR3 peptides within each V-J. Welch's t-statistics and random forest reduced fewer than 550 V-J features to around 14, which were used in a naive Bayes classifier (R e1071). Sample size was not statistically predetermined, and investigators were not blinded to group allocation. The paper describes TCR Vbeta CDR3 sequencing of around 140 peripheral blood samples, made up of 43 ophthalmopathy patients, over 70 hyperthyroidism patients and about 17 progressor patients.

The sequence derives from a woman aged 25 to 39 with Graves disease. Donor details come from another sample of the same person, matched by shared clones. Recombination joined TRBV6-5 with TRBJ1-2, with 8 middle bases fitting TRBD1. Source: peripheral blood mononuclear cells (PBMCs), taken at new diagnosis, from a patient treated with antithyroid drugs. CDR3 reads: CASSYSGQGYGYTF. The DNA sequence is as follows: TGTGCCAGCAGTTACTCCGGACAGGGCTATGGCTACACCTTC.